This T cell receptor (beta chain) was sequenced for a study of T cells after yellow fever vaccination. The CDR3 is made up of 15 amino acids. V was trimmed by 7 bases and J by 2 bases, leaving 16 bases between them. In its sample, this clonotype was seen a few times. TCRdb redid the calling of the 5' RACE reads with MiXCR, one entry per CDR3 protein. Here the sample spans 500,000 to 650,000 distinct CDR3 sequences, roughly an eighth being singletons. The V gene is TRBV12-3 or TRBV12-4, the J gene TRBJ2-3; perhaps D is TRBD1 or TRBD2 (7 bases each). The sequence came from a man aged 30 to 45 who received the YFV17D yellow fever vaccine. Source: PBMCs, taken on the day of the yellow fever booster vaccination. Written as DNA, the CDR3 is TGTGCCAGCAACTTACAGGGGAGGGTCACAGATACGCAGTATTTT. Its protein is CASNLQGRVTDTQYF.